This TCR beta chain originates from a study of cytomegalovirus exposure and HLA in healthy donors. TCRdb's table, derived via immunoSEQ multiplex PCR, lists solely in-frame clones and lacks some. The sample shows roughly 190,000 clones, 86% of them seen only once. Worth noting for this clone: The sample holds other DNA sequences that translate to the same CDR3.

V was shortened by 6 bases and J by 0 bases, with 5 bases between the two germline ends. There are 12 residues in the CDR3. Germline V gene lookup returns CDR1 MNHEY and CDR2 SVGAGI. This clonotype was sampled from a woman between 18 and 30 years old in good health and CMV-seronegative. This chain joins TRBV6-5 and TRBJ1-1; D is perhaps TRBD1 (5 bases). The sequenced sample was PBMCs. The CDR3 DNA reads TGTGCCAGCAGGACAGTGAACACTGAAGCTTTCTTT. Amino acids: CASRTVNTEAFF.